This TCR beta chain was recorded in a study of beta chain features in type 1 diabetes. With regard to this clone: Its antigen is currently unknown. A read error may account for a junction end that differs from germline.

Every bit of the isolated RNA underwent reverse transcription, so sequencing read expressed TCRB transcripts. Only in-frame clones appear in the TCRdb table, and some are missing; sequencing was by immunoSEQ multiplex PCR. The table records under 500,000 clones, about 30% of them present only once. Study-wide findings and caveats: A potential influence of HLA type upon TCRB rearrangement remained unresolved herein. Within the patient group, naive, central memory and Treg TCRB repertoires appeared more similar to each other than within healthy donors. There was a possibility that cDNA sequencing over-represented cells with high TCR expression.

Germline V gene lookup returns CDR1 MNHNY and CDR2 SVGAGI (reference sequence). The CDR3 has 11 residues. The clonotype was recovered from a man aged 18 to 29 in good health. J is TRBJ2-3 and V is TRBV6-6; the D is unclear. Sequencing was carried out using naive CD4+ T cells from blood. The CDR3 sequence is CAISGTDTQYF. The DNA for the CDR3 is TGTGCCATCAGTGGCACAGATACGCAGTATTTT.